The rows below give T cell receptor beta chains drawn from one sample of a study of blood T cell repertoires in COVID-19. Assay: immunoSEQ multiplex PCR; the TCRdb copy retains only in-frame clones and omits some. The profile covers roughly 100,000 clones, with 85% to 95% appearing a single time and more than 5% taken by the ten largest. Source material: peripheral blood. Every receptor here comes from a man aged 50 to 59 with active COVID-19. Both conserved end residues are part of each CDR3. The D gene is left open where the match is weak. Only part of the rows carry a size: once, few, many, or a class if the clone is expanded.

v_call	j_call	clone_size	d_call	cdr3_aa	cdr3_nt
TRBV12-3/TRBV12-4	TRBJ2-1	.	.	CASSFELVNEQFF	TGTGCCAGCAGTTTTGAACTAGTAAATGAGCAGTTCTTC
TRBV10-3	TRBJ1-5	few	.	CATRPGTAGDDQPQHF	TGTGCCACACGCCCTGGTACGGCAGGGGATGATCAGCCCCAGCATTTT
TRBV10-2	TRBJ2-1	.	TRBD2	CASRNPGLAGYEQFF	TGCGCCAGCAGGAACCCGGGACTAGCGGGATATGAGCAGTTCTTC
TRBV10-2	TRBJ2-7	once	TRBD1	CASMVQQGAGEQYF	TGCGCCAGCATGGTTCAACAGGGGGCCGGCGAGCAGTACTTC
TRBV27	TRBJ2-7	.	.	CASSLLGSAGSSYEQYF	TGTGCCAGCAGTTTACTAGGATCCGCGGGCAGCTCCTACGAGCAGTACTTC
TRBV28	TRBJ1-2	.	.	CASRGTQSGWYGYTF	TGTGCCAGCAGGGGGACTCAGTCGGGGTGGTATGGCTACACCTTC
TRBV19	TRBJ2-7	.	TRBD2	CASSSQREGYEQYF	TGTGCCAGTAGTAGTCAGCGGGAGGGTTACGAGCAGTACTTC
TRBV9	TRBJ2-2	.	.	CASSLFGELFF	TGTGCCAGCAGCCTTTTTGGGGAGCTGTTTTTT
TRBV27	TRBJ1-1	.	.	CASSQGLTEAFF	TGTGCCAGCAGTCAGGGTTTAACTGAAGCTTTCTTT
TRBV20-1	TRBJ2-3	.	TRBD2	CSASTSGRDTQYF	TGCAGTGCTAGTACTAGCGGGAGAGATACGCAGTATTTT
TRBV5-1	TRBJ2-2	.	TRBD1	CASSSIFDRDTGELFF	TGCGCCAGCAGCTCCATCTTTGACAGGGACACCGGGGAGCTGTTTTTT
TRBV6-5	TRBJ2-7	.	TRBD1	CASSTTGFYEQYF	TGTGCCAGCAGCACGACAGGGTTCTACGAGCAGTACTTC
TRBV5-4	TRBJ1-1	.	.	CASSPTGREAEAFF	TGTGCCAGCAGCCCAACAGGGAGGGAGGCTGAAGCTTTCTTT
TRBV28	TRBJ2-7	.	TRBD1	CASTSWTGLYEQYF	TGTGCCAGCACCTCATGGACAGGGCTATACGAGCAGTACTTC
TRBV12-3/TRBV12-4	TRBJ1-5	.	.	CASSLGGRSQHF	TGTGCCAGCAGCCTAGGAGGTCGGTCCCAGCATTTT
TRBV4-2	TRBJ1-2	.	TRBD1	CASSPADRGLYGYTF	TGTGCCAGCAGCCCCGCGGACAGGGGACTGTATGGCTACACCTTC
TRBV3-1/TRBV3-2	TRBJ1-1	.	TRBD1	CASSQAGGNTEAFF	TGTGCCAGCAGCCAGGCAGGGGGGAACACTGAAGCTTTCTTT
TRBV6-5	TRBJ1-3	.	TRBD1	CASSPQGDVNTIYF	TGTGCCAGCAGCCCCCAGGGGGATGTCAACACCATATATTTT
TRBV4-1	TRBJ2-1	.	.	CASSPSFAVSYNEQFF	TGCGCCAGCAGCCCGTCTTTCGCGGTGTCCTACAATGAGCAGTTCTTC
TRBV19	TRBJ2-3	.	TRBD2	CASSRTSGSTDTQYF	TGTGCCAGTAGTCGGACTAGCGGGAGTACAGATACGCAGTATTTT
TRBV30	TRBJ2-2	.	.	CAWSFRAGELFF	TGTGCCTGGAGTTTTCGGGCCGGGGAGCTGTTTTTT
TRBV21-1	TRBJ1-2	.	.	CASSKRGYYGYTF	TGTGCCAGCAGCAAACGGGGGTACTATGGCTACACCTTC